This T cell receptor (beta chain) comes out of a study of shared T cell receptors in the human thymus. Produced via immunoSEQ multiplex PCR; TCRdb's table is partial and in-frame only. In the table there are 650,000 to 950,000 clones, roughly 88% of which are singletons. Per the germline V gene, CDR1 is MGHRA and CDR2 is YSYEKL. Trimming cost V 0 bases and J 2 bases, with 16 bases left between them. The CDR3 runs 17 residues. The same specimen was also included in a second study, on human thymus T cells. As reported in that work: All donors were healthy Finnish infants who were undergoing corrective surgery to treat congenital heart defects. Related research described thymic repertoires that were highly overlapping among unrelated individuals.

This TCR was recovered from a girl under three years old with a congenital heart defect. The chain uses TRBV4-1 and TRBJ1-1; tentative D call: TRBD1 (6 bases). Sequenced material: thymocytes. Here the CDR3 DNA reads TGCGCCAGCAGCCAAGATTTAGAGGAACAGGGTAACACTGAAGCTTTCTTT. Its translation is CASSQDLEEQGNTEAFF.